The clone carrying this TCR beta chain was seen at least ten times. Its antigen is not known. The CDR3 is cut off 3 residues early in the read; its end comes from the germline J gene. Blood samples were heparinized, about 4.5 to 8.5 ml per donor. The data were taken from a study of T cell clonality in common variable immunodeficiency. Findings of the study overall: CVID subjects had higher TCRbeta clonality than healthy controls, most marked in about a third. Fewer TCRbeta clones were shared among CVID subjects than controls.

V lost 5 bases to trimming and J lost 8 bases, with 20 bases between them. In germline, CDR1 is SGHNT, CDR2 YYREEE (reference sequence). This CDR3 is 15 amino acids long. Control and CVID samples contributed equal amounts of genomic DNA. TCRdb keeps only in-frame clones here, not all; method: immunoSEQ multiplex PCR. This sample has 80,000 or so clones, each found more than once. V is TRBV5-4 and J is TRBJ2-1, with a possible D match to TRBD2 (6 bases). This sequence was found in a person aged 18 to 75 in good health. Sequenced: peripheral blood mononuclear cells. CDR3 in amino acids: CASSLAGTPRDEQFF. The sequenced CDR3 bases are TGTGCCAGCAGTCTGGCCGGGACTCCTCGCGATGAG.